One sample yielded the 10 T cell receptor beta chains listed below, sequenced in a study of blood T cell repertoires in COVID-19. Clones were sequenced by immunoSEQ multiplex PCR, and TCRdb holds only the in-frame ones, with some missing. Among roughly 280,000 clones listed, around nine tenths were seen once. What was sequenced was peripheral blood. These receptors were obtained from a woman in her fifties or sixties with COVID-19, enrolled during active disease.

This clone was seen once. CDR3 in DNA: TGCGCCAGCAGCCAAGTAAAGCGGGAGAAGTTCTTC. As protein: CASSQVKREKFF. The chain uses TRBV4-1 and TRBJ2-1; 8 bases fit TRBD2. The CDR3 has 12 residues. Germline CDR1 reads MGHRA; CDR2 reads YSYEKL. Trimming took 1 base from V and 14 from J; bases not matched to a gene: 4.

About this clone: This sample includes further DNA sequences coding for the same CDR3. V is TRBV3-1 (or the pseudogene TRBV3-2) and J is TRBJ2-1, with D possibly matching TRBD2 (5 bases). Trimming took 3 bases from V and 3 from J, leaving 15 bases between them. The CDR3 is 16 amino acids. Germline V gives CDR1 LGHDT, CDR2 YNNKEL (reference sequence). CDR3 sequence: CASSQVLWESYNEQFF. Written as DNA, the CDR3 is TGTGCCAGCAGCCAGGTACTGTGGGAGAGCTACAATGAGCAGTTCTTC.

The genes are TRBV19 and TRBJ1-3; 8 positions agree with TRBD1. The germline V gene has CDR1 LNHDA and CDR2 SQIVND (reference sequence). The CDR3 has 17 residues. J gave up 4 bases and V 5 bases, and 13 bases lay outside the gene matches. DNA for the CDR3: TGTGCCAGTAGTCAACATTCTCCAGGGGGCTCCGGAAACACCATATATTTT. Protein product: CASSQHSPGGSGNTIYF.

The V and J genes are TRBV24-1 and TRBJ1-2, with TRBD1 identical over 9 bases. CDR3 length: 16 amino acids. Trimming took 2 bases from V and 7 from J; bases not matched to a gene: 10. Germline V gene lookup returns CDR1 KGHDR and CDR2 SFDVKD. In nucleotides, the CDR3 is TGTGCCACCAGTGATTCCCGTCCCGGGACAGGGTTTGGCTACACCTTC. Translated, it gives CATSDSRPGTGFGYTF.

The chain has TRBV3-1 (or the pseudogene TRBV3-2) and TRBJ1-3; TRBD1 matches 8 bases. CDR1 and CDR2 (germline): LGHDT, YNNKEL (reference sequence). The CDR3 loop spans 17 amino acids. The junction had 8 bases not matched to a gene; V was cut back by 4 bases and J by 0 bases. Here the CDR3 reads CASSPLGDRTSGNTIYF. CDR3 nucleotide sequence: TGTGCCAGCAGCCCCCTCGGGGACAGGACCTCTGGAAACACCATATATTTT.

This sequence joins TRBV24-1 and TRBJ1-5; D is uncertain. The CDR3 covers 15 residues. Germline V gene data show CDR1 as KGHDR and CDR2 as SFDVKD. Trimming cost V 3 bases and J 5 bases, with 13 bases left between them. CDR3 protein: CATSDNRVYDQPQHF. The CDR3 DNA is TGTGCCACCAGTGATAACAGAGTTTACGATCAGCCCCAGCATTTT.

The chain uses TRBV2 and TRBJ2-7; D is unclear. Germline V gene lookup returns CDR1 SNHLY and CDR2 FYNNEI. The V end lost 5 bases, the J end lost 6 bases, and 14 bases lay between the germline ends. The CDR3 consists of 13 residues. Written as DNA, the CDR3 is TGTGCCAGCAGTAAGGATGTAGAGGTCGAGCAGTACTTC. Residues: CASSKDVEVEQYF.

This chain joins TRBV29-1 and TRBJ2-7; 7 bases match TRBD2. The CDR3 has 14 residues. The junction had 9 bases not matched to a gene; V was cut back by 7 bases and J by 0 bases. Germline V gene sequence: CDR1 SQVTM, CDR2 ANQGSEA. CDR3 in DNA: TGCAGCGCAACGTTCCTAGCGGCCTCCTACGAGCAGTACTTC. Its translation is CSATFLAASYEQYF.

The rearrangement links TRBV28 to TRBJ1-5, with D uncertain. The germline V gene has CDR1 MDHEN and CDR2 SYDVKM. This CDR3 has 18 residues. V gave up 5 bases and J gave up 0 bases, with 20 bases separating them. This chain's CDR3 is CASSSSSAARYSNQPQHF. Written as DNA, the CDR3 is TGTGCCAGCAGTAGCTCTTCGGCGGCGCGTTATAGCAATCAGCCCCAGCATTTT.

CDR3 in DNA: TGTGCCAGCAGCGGGACCTCGAGGGGAGGCGGAAACACCATATATTTT. It specifies CASSGTSRGGGNTIYF. The genes are TRBV9 and TRBJ1-3, with D possibly being TRBD1 (5 bases). Germline V gene sequence: CDR1 SGDLS, CDR2 YYNGEE. The CDR3 totals 16 residues. V lost 3 bases to trimming and J lost 4 bases, with 17 bases between them.